Sequencing of this T cell receptor beta chain was carried out in a study of shared clonotypes between healthy human individuals. Findings and limits, study-wide: Although depth was large, rarefaction showed that sequencing of the sorted subsets was incomplete.

Genomic DNA of each subset was evenly split across several immunoSEQ plates. A 200 ng quantity of DNA, 30,000 to 35,000 T cell genomes, went into the sorted-subset replicate PCRs. Original handling: ImmunoSEQ supplied junction-only sequences lacking quality scores, so filtering was different. Assay used: immunoSEQ multiplex PCR; TCRdb lists only in-frame clones, some missing. The V and J calls and clone size were taken over from that table, and D and trimming were inferred from the DNA. Of millions of clones listed, 80% to 95% are singletons. V was pared by 5 bases and J by 2 bases, with 18 bases between. The length of the CDR3 is 16 residues. Germline CDR1 reads LGHNA; CDR2 reads YSLEER. Remarks on this clone: The target antigen is unknown.

The V and J genes are TRBV4-3 and TRBJ1-1; no firm D call. Sequenced: naive CD4+ T cells from PBMCs. The subset was: CD45RA+ positively selected. The sequence was collected from a man younger than 35 in good health. Some clones in this sample may be carry-over from other donors' samples. DNA of the CDR3: TGCGCCAGCAGCATAAAGTTTGAGGGTAAAAACACTGAAGCTTTCTTT. This encodes CASSIKFEGKNTEAFF.